Each of the 25 T cell receptor beta chains below was sequenced from the same sample in a study of OX40 agonist ivuxolimab in advanced cancers. Here immunoSEQ multiplex PCR was the method, and the copy in TCRdb shows in-frame clones only, minus some. Found here are some 76,000 clones, 93% of them singletons; the top ten hold 5.5% to 7%. Source: CD4+ or CD8+ T cells sorted from blood, taken in a trial of the OX40 agonist ivuxolimab. The source is an adult with an advanced solid tumor such as melanoma, head and neck, liver or kidney cancer.

This sequence joins TRBV5-4 and TRBJ2-7; a weak D match, TRBD2 (5 bases). Per the germline V gene, CDR1 is SGHNT and CDR2 is YYREEE (reference sequence). This CDR3 comprises 15 residues. Trimming left V 1 base short and J 3 bases short, with 14 bases between. This CDR3 is CASSLRGRQSYEQYF. For the CDR3, the DNA is TGTGCCAGCAGCTTGCGGGGTCGGCAGAGCTACGAGCAGTACTTC.

This chain connects TRBV7-9 to TRBJ1-1; D is uncertain. Trimming took off 4 bases at V and 4 bases at J, with 7 bases between the two ends. The CDR3 sequence is 12 residues long. Germline V lookup: CDR1 SEHNR, CDR2 FQNEAQ (reference sequence). CDR3 sequence: CASSSMGTEAFF. The CDR3 DNA reads as TGTGCCAGCAGCTCGATGGGCACTGAAGCTTTCTTT.

The chain couples TRBV27 to TRBJ2-7; no firm D call. V was pared by 8 bases and J by 3 bases, with 14 bases between. The CDR3 length is 13 residues. Germline V gene lookup returns CDR1 MNHEY and CDR2 SMNVEV (reference sequence). The CDR3 DNA reads as TGTGCCAGCGGAGAGAGATTTCACTACGAGCAGTACTTC. It codes for CASGERFHYEQYF.

V gene TRBV15 combines with J gene TRBJ1-2, with 8 bases identical to TRBD1. This CDR3 contains 14 residues. Germline V gives CDR1 LNHNV, CDR2 YYDKDF (reference sequence). Unmatched junction bases numbered 3, after V lost 4 bases and J lost 2 bases. The CDR3 protein is CATSIQGENYGYTF. In nucleotides, the CDR3 is TGTGCCACCAGCATACAGGGGGAAAACTATGGCTACACCTTC.

This rearrangement joins TRBV5-1 to TRBJ1-1, with 8 positions matching TRBD1. Germline V gene data show CDR1 as SGHRS and CDR2 as YFSETQ. Trimming at V came to 3 bases and at J to 1 base, leaving 5 bases not matched to a gene. CDR3 length: 15 amino acids. The CDR3 nucleotides read TGCGCCAGCAGCTGGACAGGGCTGGGGAACACTGAAGCTTTCTTT. This translates into CASSWTGLGNTEAFF.

The chain carries TRBV5-8 and TRBJ1-2; D is unclear. V shed 0 bases and J shed 8 bases, with 11 bases lying between them. The germline V gene encodes CDR1 SGHTS and CDR2 YDEGEE. The CDR3 length is 13 residues. For the CDR3, the DNA is TGTGCCAGCAGCTTGGGATACAAAGAGGGCTACACCTTC. This codes for CASSLGYKEGYTF.

The chain has TRBV11-2 and TRBJ2-5, with D unclear. The V and J ends lost 6 bases and 4 bases respectively, with 18 bases between them. Looked up from germline, CDR1 is SGHAT and CDR2 is FQNNGV. The CDR3 is made up of 15 amino acids. The CDR3 coding sequence is TGTGCCAGCAGTCTAGGGATAGGAGATCGAGAGACCCAGTACTTC. Translated: CASSLGIGDRETQYF.

CDR3 bases: TGTGCCAGCACTTCCGAGGGTGGGACTATTAACAATGAGCAGTTCTTC. Its translation: CASTSEGGTINNEQFF. The gene calls are TRBV2 and TRBJ2-1; 7 positions agree with TRBD2. The junction had 14 bases not matched to a gene; V was cut back by 7 bases and J by 5 bases. Germline-derived CDR1 and CDR2 are SNHLY and FYNNEI. This CDR3 has 16 amino acids.

The rearrangement links TRBV7-2 to TRBJ2-1; TRBD2 matches 8 bases. V gave up 3 bases and J gave up 3 bases; unmatched junction bases: 4. This CDR3 spans 15 amino acids. The V gene's germline CDR1 is SGHTA and CDR2 FQGNSA. The CDR3 spells CASSFGAGDYNEQFF. The CDR3 DNA reads TGTGCCAGCAGCTTCGGAGCGGGAGACTACAATGAGCAGTTCTTC.

The chain recombines TRBV4-3 with TRBJ1-1, with unresolved D. Germline lookup yields CDR1 LGHNA and CDR2 YSLEER. This CDR3 region has 13 residues. V lost 1 base to trimming and J lost 4 bases, with 7 bases between them. CDR3 nucleotides: TGCGCCAGCAGCCAAGGCATGGGCACTGAAGCTTTCTTT. Its translation: CASSQGMGTEAFF.

This clone was counted only a few times. The chain carries TRBV4-1 and TRBJ1-1; no clear D. Germline-derived CDR1 and CDR2 are MGHRA and YSYEKL. V was shortened by 2 bases and J by 1 base, with 11 bases between the two germline ends. This CDR3 has 15 amino acids. CDR3 residues: CASSQPWTENTEAFF. For the CDR3, the DNA is TGCGCCAGCAGCCAACCCTGGACGGAGAACACTGAAGCTTTCTTT.

The chain is built from TRBV13 and TRBJ2-5; tentatively, D is TRBD1 (6 bases). The CDR3 has 14 residues. Germline CDR1 reads PRHDT; CDR2 reads FYEKMQ (reference sequence). The V end was cut by 6 bases, the J end by 2 bases, with 13 bases between. In nucleotides, the CDR3 is TGTGCCAGCAGTCCGAAGGGGGAGCAAGAGACCCAGTACTTC. It translates to CASSPKGEQETQYF.

The chain uses TRBV27 and TRBJ2-3; TRBD2 matches 8 bases. The CDR3 consists of 15 residues. The germline V gene has CDR1 MNHEY and CDR2 SMNVEV (reference sequence). The V gene end was trimmed by 3 bases and the J gene end by 4 bases; junction bases not matched to a gene: 6. The CDR3 region is CASSFSSGSSDTQYF. CDR3 in DNA: TGTGCCAGCAGTTTTTCGAGCGGGAGTTCAGATACGCAGTATTTT.

The rearrangement links TRBV27 to TRBJ2-3; D is uncertain. Germline V gene sequence: CDR1 MNHEY, CDR2 SMNVEV (reference sequence). Trimming removed 2 bases from V and 0 bases from J, with 3 bases in between. This CDR3 comprises 13 residues. The CDR3 loop is CASSLASTDTQYF. CDR3 bases: TGTGCCAGCAGTTTAGCTAGCACAGATACGCAGTATTTT.

The chain links TRBV11-2 to TRBJ2-2, with 9 positions matching TRBD1. The CDR3 has 13 residues. The germline V gene has CDR1 SGHAT and CDR2 FQNNGV. The CDR3 DNA reads as TGTGTCTCCGGACAGGGGTTCGCCGGGGAGCTGTTTTTT. Protein: CVSGQGFAGELFF.

As regards this clone: Other nucleotide sequences in the sample specify the same CDR3. This chain joins TRBV5-1 and TRBJ2-7; no clear D. The CDR3 has 11 amino acids. V lost 0 bases to trimming and J lost 6 bases, with 4 bases between them. CDR1 SGHRS and CDR2 YFSETQ come from the germline V gene. For the CDR3, the DNA is TGCGCCAGCAGCTTGGGGGGCGAGCAGTACTTC. Translated, it gives CASSLGGEQYF.

This chain connects TRBV13 to TRBJ2-1; D is undetermined. The V end was cut by 1 base, the J end by 4 bases, with 14 bases between. The CDR3 extends over 16 amino acids. Germline V CDR1 and CDR2: PRHDT, FYEKMQ (reference sequence). CDR3 sequence (DNA): TGTGCCAGCAGCTTAGAGGGCAGCCCGGTTTACAATGAGCAGTTCTTC. It is translated as CASSLEGSPVYNEQFF.

The J gene is TRBJ2-7, the V gene TRBV27; D may be TRBD1 (5 bases). V lost 5 bases and J 6 bases, leaving 14 bases between the germline ends. There are 13 residues in the CDR3. Germline CDR1 is MNHEY and CDR2 is SMNVEV (reference sequence). The CDR3 nucleotides are TGTGCCAGCAGTCAGGGTCCGGTTCTCGAGCAGTACTTC. This encodes CASSQGPVLEQYF.

On this clone itself: The sample carries other DNA sequences with the same CDR3. V usage is TRBV27 and J usage is TRBJ1-1; no reliable D call. The germline V gene encodes CDR1 MNHEY and CDR2 SMNVEV (reference sequence). This CDR3 has 13 residues. The V gene lost 0 bases and the J gene lost 0 bases, with 2 bases spanning the gap. DNA of the CDR3: TGTGCCAGCAGTTTATCGCTGAACACTGAAGCTTTCTTT. This gives the protein CASSLSLNTEAFF.

The chain recombines TRBV6-6 with TRBJ1-1; 7 nucleotides line up with TRBD1. Germline V gene lookup returns CDR1 MNHNY and CDR2 SVGAGI (reference sequence). The V and J ends lost 8 bases and 1 base, in that order; junction bases with no gene match: 7. The CDR3 has 14 residues. Here the CDR3 DNA reads TGTGCCAGCCGGGACAGCACTTCGAACACTGAAGCTTTCTTT. Its translation is CASRDSTSNTEAFF.

The chain carries TRBV29-1 and TRBJ2-1, with D hard to call. Trimming shortened V by 6 bases and J by 5 bases, and 11 bases separated the two germline ends. Germline V gene sequence: CDR1 SQVTM, CDR2 ANQGSEA. This CDR3 contains 12 residues. This CDR3 is CSVDLLNNEQFF. As DNA, the CDR3 is TGCAGCGTAGACTTACTTAACAATGAGCAGTTCTTC.

The rearrangement uses TRBV4-2 and TRBJ2-7; the match to TRBD2 covers 13 bases. CDR1 is LGHNA and CDR2 is YNFKEQ in the germline V gene. Trimming removed 4 bases from V and 7 bases from J; junction bases left unmatched: 7. The CDR3 has 15 residues. CDR3 amino acids: CASSPGTSGIWEQYF. The CDR3, as DNA: TGTGCCAGCAGCCCTGGGACTAGCGGGATCTGGGAGCAGTACTTC.

The chain has TRBV6-5 and TRBJ1-6; possible D gene TRBD1, 6 bases. Germline V gene lookup returns CDR1 MNHEY and CDR2 SVGAGI. The V end lost 6 bases, the J end lost 11 bases, and 20 bases lay between the germline ends. The CDR3 runs to 15 residues. This CDR3 is CASSPLKQGPTPLHF. The CDR3 DNA reads as TGTGCCAGCAGCCCCCTCAAGCAGGGGCCTACACCCCTCCACTTT.

This clone was recorded once. The rearrangement uses TRBV7-9 and TRBJ2-1; D remains ambiguous. V lost 1 base to trimming and J lost 1 base, with 8 bases between them. CDR1 and CDR2 (germline): SEHNR, FQNEAQ (reference sequence). The CDR3 runs to 15 residues. CDR3 residues: CASSLVGPSYNEQFF. As DNA, the CDR3 is TGTGCCAGCAGCTTAGTAGGACCTTCCTACAATGAGCAGTTCTTC.

The J gene is TRBJ1-1, the V gene TRBV11-2; D gene uncertain. CDR3 length equals 11 residues. Germline V gene sequence: CDR1 SGHAT, CDR2 FQNNGV. Deletions cut 1 base from V and 11 bases from J, with 8 bases between. The CDR3 region is CASSLVGEAFF. DNA for the CDR3: TGTGCCAGCAGCTTAGTTGGCGAGGCTTTCTTT. Full variable domain (outside the CDR3, taken from reference TRBV11-2 and TRBJ1-1): EAGVAQSPRYKIIEKRQSVAFWCNPISGHATLYWYQQILGQGPKLLIQFQNNGVVDDSQLPKDRFSAERLKGVDSTLKIQPAKLEDSAVYLCASSLVGEAFFGQGTRLTVV.